One sample yielded the 25 T cell receptor beta chains listed below, sequenced in a study of beta chain features in type 1 diabetes. What was sequenced were expressed TCRB transcripts, since all of the isolated RNA had been reverse transcribed. Sequencing used immunoSEQ multiplex PCR; TCRdb keeps in-frame clones, though not all of them. Among about 140,000 clones listed, about 10% were seen once. The specimen was naive CD4+ T cells from blood. Receptors were obtained from a man aged 18-30 years in good health.

The rearrangement uses TRBV6-6 and TRBJ1-2; no definite D call. In germline, CDR1 is MNHNY, CDR2 SVGAGI (reference sequence). The CDR3 is 14 residues long. V lost 3 bases to trimming and J lost 2 bases, with 10 bases between them. As DNA, the CDR3 is TGTGCCAGCAGTTATCTCGACAACAACTATGGCTACACCTTC. Its protein is CASSYLDNNYGYTF.

This clone was observed a few times. At one of its ends the junction is not consistent with the germline gene, which may arise from a read error. The rearrangement joins TRBV5-4 to TRBJ1-2, with no clear D. CDR3 length equals 15 residues. CDR1 and CDR2 from the germline V gene are SGHNT and YYREEE (reference sequence). DNA for the CDR3: TGCGCCAGCAGCCCCGGCCCAGGTTTAGGCTATGGCTACACCTTC. Protein product: CASSPGPGLGYGYTF.

This clone was detected only a few times. V and J are TRBV19 and TRBJ2-7; 8 bases match TRBD1. The J segment lost 2 bases and the V segment lost 3 bases, leaving 6 bases of the junction unmatched. The CDR3 is 15 residues long. Germline CDR1 is LNHDA and CDR2 is SQIVND (reference sequence). CDR3 loop: CASSIKGTGTYEQYF. The CDR3 DNA is TGTGCCAGTAGTATTAAGGGGACAGGCACCTACGAGCAGTACTTC.

This clone occurred once. The chain is built from TRBV7-3 and TRBJ2-5; D is unresolved. The V gene's germline CDR1 is SGHTA and CDR2 FQGTGA. CDR3 size: 13 residues. The V end lost 5 bases, the J end lost 1 base, and 8 bases lay between the germline ends. The CDR3 spells CASSRNTQETQYF. The CDR3 DNA sequence: TGTGCCAGCAGCAGAAACACCCAAGAGACCCAGTACTTC.

This clone was counted only a few times. One end of the junction fails to match germline, which may point to a read error. The rearrangement uses TRBV5-6 and TRBJ2-1, with D possibly being TRBD1 (6 bases). Germline-derived CDR1 and CDR2 are SGHDT and YYEEEE. The CDR3 has 11 residues. The CDR3 DNA reads as TGTGCCAGCCGCTTAGGGGGTGAGCAGTTCTTC. The encoded protein is CASRLGGEQFF.

This clone was seen a handful of times. The J gene is TRBJ2-5, the V gene TRBV19; the D gene is possibly TRBD2 (6 bases). The CDR3 covers 15 residues. V lost 4 bases to trimming and J lost 5 bases, with 17 bases between them. Germline CDR1 reads LNHDA; CDR2 reads SQIVND (reference sequence). CDR3 nucleotide sequence: TGTGCCAGTAGTAAGTCTTTGGGGAGGCGTGAGACCCAGTACTTC. Amino acid sequence: CASSKSLGRRETQYF.

V is TRBV7-9 and J is TRBJ2-1; 7 positions agree with TRBD1. The length of the CDR3 is 13 residues. V shed 3 bases and J 5 bases; nucleotides not matched to a gene: 1. From germline, CDR1 is SEHNR and CDR2 FQNEAQ (reference sequence). The CDR3 DNA is TGTGCCAGCAGCTTGGGACAGAACAATGAGCAGTTCTTC. It codes for CASSLGQNNEQFF.

This clone has at least ten counts. The chain recombines TRBV18 with TRBJ2-4; 7 positions agree with TRBD1. This CDR3 contains 14 residues. Looked up from germline, CDR1 is KGHSH and CDR2 is LQKENI. Trimming removed 4 bases from V and 8 bases from J; junction bases left unmatched: 8. CDR3 sequence reads: CASSRSDRVDIQYF. The CDR3 DNA sequence: TGTGCCAGCTCACGATCCGACAGGGTTGACATTCAGTACTTC.

The V gene is TRBV5-4, the J gene TRBJ1-2; D perhaps matches TRBD1 (6 bases). Germline assignment: CDR1 SGHNT and CDR2 YYREEE (reference sequence). V lost 0 bases to trimming and J lost 3 bases, with 18 bases between them. The CDR3 extends over 17 amino acids. CDR3 in amino acids: CASSLGGGGRGDYGYTF. DNA for the CDR3: TGTGCCAGCAGCTTGGGCGGGGGGGGCAGGGGAGACTATGGCTACACCTTC.

This clone was picked up many times. The rearrangement joins TRBV4-1 to TRBJ1-3; the D is unclear. This CDR3 has 15 residues. Trimming removed 2 bases from V and 0 bases from J, with 8 bases in between. The germline V gene encodes CDR1 MGHRA and CDR2 YSYEKL. The CDR3 region is CASSQLPVSGNTIYF. The CDR3 coding sequence is TGCGCCAGCAGCCAACTTCCTGTCTCTGGAAACACCATATATTTT.

This clone was seen repeatedly, ten times or more. This rearrangement joins TRBV29-1 to TRBJ2-3; TRBD1 might be the D (6 bases). V was clipped by 5 bases and J by 2 bases, with 11 bases between them. CDR1 is SQVTM, CDR2 ANQGSEA, per germline. CDR3 length: 13 amino acids. CDR3 DNA sequence: TGCAGCGTTCAGGGGCGACTCACAGATACGCAGTATTTT. It encodes CSVQGRLTDTQYF.

Many counts were recorded for this clone. The J gene is TRBJ2-5, the V gene TRBV14; D not certain. CDR1 is SGHDN, CDR2 FVKESK, per germline. The CDR3 runs to 14 residues. Trimming left V 4 bases short and J 0 bases short, with 9 bases between. This chain's CDR3 is CASSPKSYQETQYF. CDR3 nucleotides: TGTGCCAGCAGCCCTAAGTCCTACCAAGAGACCCAGTACTTC.

V is TRBV19 and J is TRBJ2-2, with 10 bases matching TRBD1. CDR3 length: 16 residues. Looked up from germline, CDR1 is LNHDA and CDR2 is SQIVND (reference sequence). With V trimmed by 6 bases and J by 1 base, 5 bases remained unmatched. CDR3 DNA: TGTGCCAGTAGGCTCCGGGACAGGGGGAACACCGGGGAGCTGTTTTTT. Translated: CASRLRDRGNTGELFF.

The rearrangement joins TRBV7-2 to TRBJ2-5, with 9 bases matching TRBD1. The germline V gene encodes CDR1 SGHTA and CDR2 FQGNSA. V shed 4 bases and J 4 bases; nucleotides not matched to a gene: 1. This CDR3 contains 13 residues. CDR3: CASSWGQGETQYF. CDR3 DNA sequence: TGTGCCAGCAGCTGGGGACAGGGAGAGACCCAGTACTTC.

The table lists this clone with a few counts. J is TRBJ2-1 and V is TRBV11-2, with D unresolved. CDR3 length equals 13 residues. From germline, CDR1 is SGHAT and CDR2 FQNNGV. V lost 1 base, J lost 8 bases, and 9 bases lay in between. CDR3 loop: CASSLVIAHEQFF. The DNA of the CDR3 is TGTGCCAGCAGCTTAGTGATAGCTCATGAGCAGTTCTTC.

This clone was detected ten times or more. The V and J genes are TRBV19 and TRBJ1-1; 11 bases line up with TRBD1. The ends lost 4 bases at V and 5 bases at J; junction bases unmatched: 6. This CDR3 has 15 residues. In germline, CDR1 is LNHDA, CDR2 SQIVND (reference sequence). CDR3 amino acids: CASSRRDRGRTEAFF. CDR3 DNA sequence: TGTGCCAGTAGTAGACGGGACAGGGGGAGAACTGAAGCTTTCTTT.

This clone has more than one count but fewer than ten. This chain uses TRBV7-2 with TRBJ2-3; tentative D call: TRBD1 (6 bases). CDR1 is SGHTA and CDR2 is FQGNSA in the germline V gene. The CDR3 is 17 residues long. V lost 6 bases and J lost 3, with 22 bases in between. The CDR3 sequence: CASRRRQETGSTDTQYF. The CDR3 DNA reads as TGTGCCAGCAGGCGAAGACAGGAGACGGGTAGTACAGATACGCAGTATTTT. Supplemented by reference TRBV7-2 and TRBJ2-3, the full variable domain reads GAGVSQSPSNKVTEKGKDVELRCDPISGHTALYWYRQSLGQGLEFLIYFQGNSAPDKSGLPSDRFSAERTGGSVSTLTIQRTQQEDSAVYLCASRRRQETGSTDTQYFGPGTRLTVL.

This clone occurred a few times. This chain links TRBV6-5 with TRBJ1-2; 7 positions agree with TRBD1. Germline V gene sequence: CDR1 MNHEY, CDR2 SVGAGI. V lost 3 bases, J lost 5 bases, and 6 bases stayed unmatched. The CDR3 totals 14 residues. CDR3 DNA sequence: TGTGCCAGCAGTTATTCGGACAGGATGTATGGCTACACCTTC. It is translated as CASSYSDRMYGYTF.

The chain is built from TRBV6-6 and TRBJ1-6; tentatively, D is TRBD1 (5 bases). Between the trimmed V and J ends, which lost 2 bases and 9 bases, there was a span of 11 bases. The CDR3 extends over 14 amino acids. Germline CDR1 and CDR2: MNHNY and SVGAGI (reference sequence). CDR3 region: CASSYRGISSPLHF. The CDR3 bases are TGTGCCAGCAGTTACAGGGGAATAAGTTCACCCCTCCACTTT.

This clone was seen a handful of times. This sequence joins TRBV19 and TRBJ2-7; TRBD2 might be the D (5 bases). Germline-derived CDR1 and CDR2 are LNHDA and SQIVND (reference sequence). The V and J ends lost 5 bases and 5 bases respectively, with 16 bases between them. The CDR3 is 14 residues long. Here the CDR3 DNA reads TGTGCCAGTAGTGATCGACGGGGTTGGAACGAGCAGTACTTC. Translating gives CASSDRRGWNEQYF.

The chain joins TRBV14 to TRBJ2-4; 8 nucleotides align to TRBD1. The CDR3 length is 18 residues. Per germline, CDR1 SGHDN and CDR2 FVKESK. The trim removed 1 base at V and 1 base at J, leaving 9 bases unmatched. CDR3: CASSQGRQGTGAKNIQYF. In DNA, the CDR3 is TGTGCCAGCAGCCAAGGACGACAGGGGACGGGGGCCAAAAACATTCAGTACTTC.

The chain uses TRBV5-1 and TRBJ1-2; possible D gene TRBD1, 6 bases. Germline V gene lookup returns CDR1 SGHRS and CDR2 YFSETQ. Trimming stripped 0 bases from V and 5 bases from J, with 17 bases between. This CDR3 has 16 amino acids. This chain's CDR3 is CASSLATGTVQYGYTF. CDR3 in DNA: TGCGCCAGCAGCTTGGCCACAGGGACGGTCCAGTATGGCTACACCTTC.

This clone was counted between two and nine times. J is TRBJ2-3 and V is TRBV30; 7 bases map to TRBD2. This CDR3 contains 15 residues. The V gene's germline CDR1 is GTSNPN and CDR2 SVGIG (reference sequence). V dropped 1 base and J dropped 2; count of bases not matched to a gene: 6. CDR3 in amino acids: CAWSDGGGDTDTQYF. CDR3 DNA sequence: TGTGCCTGGAGTGATGGCGGGGGAGACACAGATACGCAGTATTTT.

This chain joins TRBV11-2 and TRBJ1-5; D perhaps matches TRBD1 (6 bases). CDR3 length: 14 residues. The V and J ends lost 5 bases and 7 bases respectively, with 15 bases between them. Germline V gene data show CDR1 as SGHAT and CDR2 as FQNNGV. The CDR3 sequence is CASSTDSFGQPQHF. The CDR3 DNA sequence: TGTGCCAGCAGCACGGACAGCTTTGGACAGCCCCAGCATTTT.

The chain employs TRBV2 and TRBJ2-3; 12 bases fit TRBD2. Germline lookup yields CDR1 SNHLY and CDR2 FYNNEI. CDR3 length: 15 residues. The V segment lost 5 bases and the J segment 8 bases; nucleotides outside the gene matches: 8. The chain's CDR3 is CASSPLAGGLGTQYF. In DNA form, the CDR3 reads TGTGCCAGCAGTCCTCTAGCGGGGGGGCTAGGTACGCAGTATTTT.